This note documents a single T cell receptor beta chain sequence. Preparation of the TCRbeta library involved a method that used unique molecular identifiers. TCRdb re-analysed the PCR reads in MiXCR, keeping a single row per CDR3 protein. Of about 460,000 distinct CDR3 sequences in the sample, around 13% are singletons; the top ten hold around 5.6%. The data were taken from a study of T-cell reconstitution after alpha-beta-depleted transplantation in children. The germline V gene has CDR1 SGDLS and CDR2 YYNGEE. J gave up 3 bases and V 1 base, and 3 bases lay outside the gene matches. The CDR3 is made up of 14 amino acids.

The clonotype was recovered from a human donor who donated a stem cell graft to a child with combined immunodeficiency. The material was PBMCs from the stem cell graft donor, obtained from the stem cell graft. The chain has TRBV9 and TRBJ2-7, with 8 bases lining up with TRBD2. The CDR3 sequence is CASSVSTSDYEQYF. The CDR3, as DNA: TGTGCCAGCAGCGTATCGACTAGCGACTACGAGCAGTACTTC. The whole variable domain, remainder taken from reference TRBV9 and TRBJ2-7, is DSGVTQTPKHLITATGQRVTLRCSPRSGDLSVYWYQQSLDQGLQFLIQYYNGEERAKGNILERFSAQQFPDLHSELNLSSLELGDSALYFCASSVSTSDYEQYFGPGTRLTVT.